This TCR beta chain appears in the sequencing data of a study of T cells of healthy individuals (dated by TCRdb to the late 2010s). In the case of this clonotype: Its specific antigen is unknown. A junction end diverges from the germline sequence, so it may reflect a read error.

Library construction relied on 5' RACE. Sequenced using an Illumina MiSeq. TCRdb trimmed public reads at Q25 via fastp, called clones via MiXCR and kept in-frame beta chains. Rows with one shared CDR3 protein collapse into an entry with the most common genes and DNA. The sample records about 96,000 distinct CDR3 sequences, roughly a sixth of which are singletons. The biggest ten clones account for 6.2% of the sample. The germline V gene specifies LGHNA as CDR1 and YNFKEQ as CDR2. The CDR3 covers 17 residues, taking in both the cysteine and the phenylalanine. The entry retains the CDR3 DNA only, 51 bases that are in frame from base 1.

This chain is built from TRBV4-2 and TRBJ1-6; TRBD1 fits 9 bases in the junction. The source of this sequence is a human donor in good health. The CDR3 has the sequence CASGQPQGAMYNSPLHF. DNA sequence: TGTGCCAGCGGCCAACCACAGGGGGCGATGTATAATTCACCCCTCCACTTT.